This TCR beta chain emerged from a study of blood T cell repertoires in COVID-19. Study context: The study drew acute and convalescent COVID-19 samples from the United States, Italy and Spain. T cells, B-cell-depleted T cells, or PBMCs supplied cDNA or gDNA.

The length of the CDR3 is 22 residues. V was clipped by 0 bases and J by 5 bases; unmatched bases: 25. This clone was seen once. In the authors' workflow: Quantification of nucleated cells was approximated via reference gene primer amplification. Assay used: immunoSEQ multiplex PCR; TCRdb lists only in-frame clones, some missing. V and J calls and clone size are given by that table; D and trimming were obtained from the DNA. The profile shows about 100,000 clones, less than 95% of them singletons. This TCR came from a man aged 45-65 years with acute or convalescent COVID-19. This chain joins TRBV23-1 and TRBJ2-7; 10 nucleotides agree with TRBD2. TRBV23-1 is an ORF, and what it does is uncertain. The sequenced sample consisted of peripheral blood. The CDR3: CASSQSAWGLARKIVLPHEQYF. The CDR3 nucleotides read TGCGCCAGCAGTCAATCGGCTTGGGGACTAGCGAGAAAGATCGTCCTTCCCCACGAGCAGTACTTC.